This record covers a single TCR beta chain. The CDR3 sequence is 13 residues long. Germline lookup yields CDR1 SGHRS and CDR2 YFSETQ. Deletions cut 1 base from V and 5 bases from J, with 9 bases between. Assay: immunoSEQ multiplex PCR; the TCRdb copy retains only in-frame clones and omits some. There are about 100,000 clones in the sample; about nine tenths occur only once, and about 3.2% lies in the top ten. The sample belongs to a study of T cell changes during pregnancy in multiple sclerosis. The sequence derives from a female donor with multiple sclerosis, enrolled in a pregnancy study. This specimen was peripheral blood, taken after pregnancy. J is TRBJ1-2 and V is TRBV5-1; D call uncertain. The CDR3 spells CASSLFTEYGYTF. CDR3 sequence (DNA): TGCGCCAGCAGCTTGTTTACCGAGTATGGCTACACCTTC.